A single sample gave rise to the 4 T cell receptor beta chains below, sequenced in a study of blood T cell repertoires in COVID-19. The repertoire was sequenced with immunoSEQ multiplex PCR; TCRdb's copy has only in-frame clones and lacks some. The sample records 150,000 to 200,000 clones, about 89% being singletons. The sequencing input was peripheral blood. These receptors were collected from a man in his 70s with acute or convalescent COVID-19.

The chain joins TRBV11-2 to TRBJ1-1, with 7 bases fitting TRBD1. The germline gives CDR1 SGHAT, CDR2 FQNNGV. The junction had 12 bases not matched to a gene; V was cut back by 10 bases and J by 4 bases. The CDR3 has 14 amino acids. CDR3 sequence (DNA): TGTGCCACCCGAATACAGGGGCTGGGCACTGAAGCTTTCTTT. Protein sequence: CATRIQGLGTEAFF.

V and J are TRBV14 and TRBJ1-2; TRBD1 matches at 9 bases. CDR3 size: 15 residues. Germline assignment: CDR1 SGHDN and CDR2 FVKESK. V lost 0 bases, J lost 4 bases, and 3 bases stayed unmatched. CDR3 sequence reads: CASSQEGQGLYGYTF. CDR3 DNA: TGTGCCAGCAGCCAAGAGGGACAGGGCCTCTATGGCTACACCTTC.

V and J are TRBV14 and TRBJ2-3, with a possible D match to TRBD1 (5 bases). V was cut by 4 bases and J by 1 base, with 12 bases left in between. Germline assignment: CDR1 SGHDN and CDR2 FVKESK. The CDR3 contains 15 residues. The CDR3 sequence is CASSRSGFGTDTQYF. Written as DNA, the CDR3 is TGTGCCAGCAGCCGGTCAGGGTTTGGCACAGATACGCAGTATTTT.

The CDR3 is CASSLHRVPERAKNIQYF. CDR3 in DNA: TGTGCCAGCAGTTTACACAGGGTTCCCGAGCGAGCCAAAAACATTCAGTACTTC. The V call is TRBV27, the J call TRBJ2-4; tentatively, D is TRBD1 (6 bases). This CDR3 has 18 residues. CDR1 and CDR2 (germline): MNHEY, SMNVEV (reference sequence). Trimming cost V 2 bases and J 0 bases, with 17 bases left between them.